The 28 T cell receptor beta chains below come from one sample, sequenced in a study of T-cell reconstitution after alpha-beta-depleted transplantation in children. The library targeted TCRbeta and was prepared with unique molecular identifiers. TCRdb ran MiXCR on the PCR reads and lists one entry per CDR3 protein. Of 600,000 to 800,000 distinct CDR3 sequences listed, around 14% were seen once; the top ten hold 0.65% to 0.9%. Sequencing used PBMCs, obtained before TCRalphabeta/CD19-depleted stem cell transplant. The source is a girl aged 2 to 10 with congenital amegakaryocytic thrombocytopenia, due to receive a stem cell transplant.

This clonotype was seen more than once but under ten times. V usage is TRBV28 and J usage is TRBJ2-7, with D unresolved. The CDR3 runs to 15 residues. CDR1 and CDR2 from the germline V gene are MDHEN and SYDVKM. V lost 3 bases, J lost 0 bases, and 12 bases lay in between. CDR3 DNA: TGTGCCAGCAGTTTTGTTATTGTAGGCTCCTACGAGCAGTACTTC. This encodes CASSFVIVGSYEQYF.

This clonotype was detected only a few times. The V and J genes are TRBV20-1 and TRBJ1-1, with 7 bases matching TRBD1. The germline V gene has CDR1 DFQATT and CDR2 SNEGSKA (reference sequence). V lost 6 bases to trimming and J lost 4 bases; unmatched junction nucleotides: 5. The CDR3 is made up of 12 amino acids. In nucleotides, the CDR3 is TGCAGTGCATCGACAGGGTTCACTGAAGCTTTCTTT. It codes for CSASTGFTEAFF.

The chain couples TRBV19 to TRBJ1-1; unclear D gene. The CDR3 sequence is 12 residues long. Germline CDR1 reads LNHDA; CDR2 reads SQIVND (reference sequence). V lost 7 bases to trimming and J lost 10 bases, with 16 bases between them. The CDR3, as DNA: TGTGCCAGTACCGACCTGGTTACCGCAGCTTTCTTT. Protein product: CASTDLVTAAFF.

This clonotype was seen repeatedly, ten times or more. The CDR3 here is CSARTGGFYGYTF. The CDR3 DNA reads TGCAGTGCGAGGACAGGGGGCTTCTATGGCTACACCTTC. The V and J genes are TRBV20-1 and TRBJ1-2; 11 bases agree with TRBD1. The CDR3 length is 13 residues. V trimming: 6 bases; J trimming: 4 bases; junction bases outside the gene matches: 4. The germline gives CDR1 DFQATT, CDR2 SNEGSKA (reference sequence).

This clonotype appeared a few times. The chain combines TRBV7-9 with TRBJ2-1; D is undetermined. The V end was cut by 5 bases, the J end by 8 bases, with 19 bases between. The CDR3 is made up of 15 amino acids. Germline V CDR1 and CDR2: SEHNR, FQNEAQ (reference sequence). The CDR3 sequence is CASSPAGPGGHEQFF. For the CDR3, the DNA is TGTGCCAGCAGCCCGGCCGGTCCCGGCGGACATGAGCAGTTCTTC. Complete variable domain (other parts from reference TRBV7-9 and TRBJ2-1): DTGVSQNPRHKITKRGQNVTFRCDPISEHNRLYWYRQTLGQGPEFLTYFQNEAQLEKSRLLSDRFSAERPKGSFSTLEIQRTEQGDSAMYLCASSPAGPGGHEQFFGPGTRLTVL.

This clonotype was recorded many times. The V call is TRBV7-2, the J call TRBJ2-1; possibly TRBD2 for D (5 bases). The length of the CDR3 is 15 residues. The V end was cut by 0 bases, the J end by 4 bases, with 10 bases between. The germline V gene has CDR1 SGHTA and CDR2 FQGNSA. CDR3 sequence: CASSLARGTYNEQFF. The CDR3 DNA reads as TGTGCCAGCAGCTTAGCCCGGGGTACTTACAATGAGCAGTTCTTC.

This clonotype was detected ten times or more. J is TRBJ1-2 and V is TRBV4-2; D is undetermined. Trimming cost V 5 bases and J 4 bases, with 14 bases left between them. CDR3 length: 14 residues. The germline V gene has CDR1 LGHNA and CDR2 YNFKEQ. CDR3 sequence: CASSEIPDFYGYTF. Here the CDR3 DNA reads TGTGCCAGCAGCGAAATCCCAGATTTCTATGGCTACACCTTC.

The rearrangement joins TRBV29-1 to TRBJ2-5, with TRBD2 identical over 11 bases. The V segment lost 6 bases and the J segment 4 bases; nucleotides outside the gene matches: 22. CDR1 and CDR2 (germline): SQVTM, ANQGSEA. The CDR3 has 19 residues. CDR3: CSVDNAEGKLAGVLETQYF. For the CDR3, the DNA is TGCAGCGTCGATAACGCGGAGGGAAAACTAGCGGGAGTCCTAGAGACCCAGTACTTC.

There are many counts of this clonotype. This chain joins TRBV29-1 and TRBJ2-3; D possibly matches TRBD1 or TRBD2 (5 bases each). The germline gives CDR1 SQVTM, CDR2 ANQGSEA. Trimming took off 5 bases at V and 2 bases at J, with 14 bases between the two ends. This CDR3 spans 14 amino acids. DNA for the CDR3: TGCAGCGTTCACTACGGGGCACCCACAGATACGCAGTATTTT. Its protein is CSVHYGAPTDTQYF.

This clonotype has just a few counts. This chain uses TRBV20-1 with TRBJ2-7; unclear D gene. This CDR3 is built from 11 residues. Germline lookup yields CDR1 DFQATT and CDR2 SNEGSKA (reference sequence). Trimming cost V 7 bases and J 0 bases, with 7 bases left between them. The DNA of the CDR3 is TGCAGTGGATACGACTCCTACGAGCAGTACTTC. This sequence encodes CSGYDSYEQYF.

The chain joins TRBV7-8 to TRBJ2-4; 7 bases align to TRBD2. CDR3 length equals 14 residues. Germline V lookup: CDR1 SGHVS, CDR2 FQNEAQ. After removal of 10 bases from V and 3 bases from J, the junction contained 9 bases not matched to a gene. The CDR3 protein is CATSNGDYKNIQYF. CDR3 nucleotides: TGTGCCACTTCGAACGGGGACTACAAAAACATTCAGTACTTC.

The chain is built from TRBV6-5 and TRBJ1-6; maybe TRBD1 (5 bases). The V gene lost 7 bases and the J gene lost 10 bases, with 29 bases spanning the gap. Germline CDR1 and CDR2: MNHEY and SVGAGI. There are 18 residues in the CDR3. The CDR3 DNA is TGTGCCAGCAATTCTCTCGGGACGGGTGTTCTGGGAGGGTCACCCCTCCACTTT. Residues: CASNSLGTGVLGGSPLHF.

The table lists this clonotype with many counts. The rearrangement uses TRBV6-1 and TRBJ2-1; 14 nucleotides agree with TRBD2. Trimming removed 6 bases from V and 8 bases from J; junction bases left unmatched: 9. The CDR3 consists of 16 residues. The germline V gene has CDR1 MNHNS and CDR2 SASEGT. Here the CDR3 DNA reads TGTGCCAGCAGCCCCGGAAGGACTAGCGGGAGGTATGAGCAGTTCTTC. Translation gives CASSPGRTSGRYEQFF.

The rearrangement links TRBV10-3 to TRBJ2-7; TRBD2 is a possible D gene (5 bases). The CDR3 runs to 15 residues. Between the trimmed V and J ends, which lost 0 bases and 4 bases, there was a span of 13 bases. Looked up from germline, CDR1 is ENHRY and CDR2 is SYGVKD. The CDR3 nucleotides read TGTGCCATCAGTGAGTCAAAGGGAGCCTCTTACGAGCAGTACTTC. Translating it yields CAISESKGASYEQYF.

This clonotype was counted once. A read error may be the cause here, since a much bigger clone is one base away. CDR3: CTSSQPLGTQYNEQFF. DNA for the CDR3: TGCACCAGCAGCCAACCCTTAGGTACGCAGTACAATGAGCAGTTCTTC. This chain joins TRBV4-1 and TRBJ2-1, with D uncertain. Per the germline V gene, CDR1 is MGHRA and CDR2 is YSYEKL. This CDR3 is 16 amino acids long.

This clonotype was counted ten times or more. The rearrangement links TRBV29-1 to TRBJ1-1; D perhaps matches TRBD1 (5 bases). The germline gives CDR1 SQVTM, CDR2 ANQGSEA. This CDR3 spans 15 amino acids. The ends were cut back, 4 bases at V and 0 bases at J, with 15 bases in the middle. The CDR3 nucleotides read TGCAGCGTTGCTCCGACAGTTATTATGAACACTGAAGCTTTCTTT. This encodes CSVAPTVIMNTEAFF.

This clonotype was detected ten times or more. The chain has TRBV28 and TRBJ2-5; no reliable D call. The V gene's germline CDR1 is MDHEN and CDR2 SYDVKM. This CDR3 spans 14 amino acids. Trimming left V 3 bases short and J 4 bases short, with 12 bases between. CDR3 DNA: TGTGCCAGCAGTTTTCTAGGCCCGCTAGAGACCCAGTACTTC. This gives the protein CASSFLGPLETQYF.

This clonotype was picked up many times. This rearrangement joins TRBV5-1 to TRBJ1-1, with unresolved D. Germline V gives CDR1 SGHRS, CDR2 YFSETQ. V was clipped by 4 bases and J by 0 bases, with 10 bases between them. This CDR3 contains 14 residues. The CDR3 DNA sequence: TGCGCCAGCAGCCAGATTCAGATGAACACTGAAGCTTTCTTT. The encoded protein is CASSQIQMNTEAFF.

This clonotype was seen a handful of times. This chain uses TRBV30 with TRBJ2-7; the D gene is possibly TRBD1 (7 bases). The germline CDR1 and CDR2 sequences are GTSNPN and SVGIG (reference sequence). The CDR3 covers 13 residues. V was trimmed by 3 bases and J by 1 base, leaving 10 bases between them. This CDR3 is CAWREGQSYEQYF. The CDR3 DNA reads as TGTGCCTGGAGGGAGGGACAGTCCTACGAGCAGTACTTC.

This clonotype was picked up many times. The chain joins TRBV12-3 or TRBV12-4 to TRBJ2-3, with D unclear. Between the trimmed V and J ends, which lost 5 bases and 6 bases, there was a span of 15 bases. The CDR3 has 14 amino acids. This CDR3 is CASSPSDSLDTQYF. The CDR3 DNA reads as TGTGCCAGCAGTCCCTCGGATAGTTTGGATACGCAGTATTTT.

The gene calls are TRBV7-2 and TRBJ2-1; no definite D call. The V gene lost 5 bases and the J gene lost 6 bases, with 11 bases spanning the gap. This CDR3 spans 13 amino acids. The germline CDR1 and CDR2 sequences are SGHTA and FQGNSA. CDR3 region: CASSPYWRNEQFF. CDR3 DNA sequence: TGTGCCAGCAGCCCTTATTGGCGCAATGAGCAGTTCTTC. The whole variable domain, filled in from reference TRBV7-2 and TRBJ2-1, reads GAGVSQSPSNKVTEKGKDVELRCDPISGHTALYWYRQSLGQGLEFLIYFQGNSAPDKSGLPSDRFSAERTGGSVSTLTIQRTQQEDSAVYLCASSPYWRNEQFFGPGTRLTVL.

A few counts support this clonotype. The genes are TRBV10-3 and TRBJ2-3; D gene unclear. The CDR3 covers 14 residues. Trimming removed 2 bases at V and 1 base at J, with 7 bases between. Germline values: CDR1 ENHRY, CDR2 SYGVKD. CDR3 residues: CAISEMVGTDTQYF. Here the CDR3 DNA reads TGTGCCATCAGTGAGATGGTTGGCACAGATACGCAGTATTTT.

In its sample, this clonotype was seen many times. The chain recombines TRBV14 with TRBJ2-1, with TRBD2 as a possible D gene (6 bases). The germline gives CDR1 SGHDN, CDR2 FVKESK. Trimming removed 3 bases from V and 7 bases from J, with 16 bases in between. This CDR3 has 15 amino acids. The CDR3 here is CASSHSGTWRNEQFF. Here the CDR3 DNA reads TGTGCCAGCAGCCATTCCGGGACTTGGAGGAATGAGCAGTTCTTC.

Turning to this clonotype: A much larger clone sits a single nucleotide away, making a read error possible. The chain is built from TRBV10-3 and TRBJ2-2; D possibly matches TRBD1 or TRBD2 (5 bases each). From germline, CDR1 is ENHRY and CDR2 SYGVKD. The CDR3 covers 15 residues. CDR3 coding DNA: TGTGCCATCAGTGTCGGCAGTACGAACACCGGGGCGCTGTTTTTT. As protein: CAISVGSTNTGALFF.

The chain carries TRBV5-1 and TRBJ2-7, with D possibly matching TRBD2 (6 bases). The CDR3 sequence is 14 residues long. The germline V and J ends were trimmed by 4 bases and 0 bases, with 11 bases remaining between them. Germline V gene data show CDR1 as SGHRS and CDR2 as YFSETQ. CDR3 in amino acids: CASSNPGLSYEQYF. The CDR3 DNA sequence: TGCGCCAGCAGCAACCCGGGACTCTCCTACGAGCAGTACTTC.

This clonotype has more than one count but fewer than ten. The chain couples TRBV7-8 to TRBJ2-1; TRBD2 matches at 16 bases. CDR1 and CDR2 from the germline V gene are SGHVS and FQNEAQ. Unmatched junction bases numbered 8, after V lost 6 bases and J lost 6 bases. The CDR3 contains 17 residues. CDR3 loop: CASRSGLAGGPLNEQFF. The CDR3, as DNA: TGTGCCAGCAGATCGGGACTAGCGGGAGGGCCCCTCAATGAGCAGTTCTTC.

A few counts support this clonotype. This chain uses TRBV5-1 with TRBJ2-2; 7 positions match TRBD2. This CDR3 region has 23 residues. Trimming took 2 bases from V and 2 from J; bases not matched to a gene: 27. Germline V CDR1 and CDR2: SGHRS, YFSETQ. The CDR3 here is CASSFSQGWSSGWLETNTGELFF. DNA of the CDR3: TGCGCCAGCAGCTTCTCCCAGGGATGGAGTAGCGGGTGGTTGGAGACCAACACCGGGGAGCTGTTTTTT.

This clonotype was picked up many times. The chain uses TRBV7-9 and TRBJ2-7; D remains ambiguous. Trimming stripped 1 base from V and 6 bases from J, with 7 bases between. Germline assignment: CDR1 SEHNR and CDR2 FQNEAQ (reference sequence). The CDR3 is made up of 12 amino acids. CDR3 nucleotides: TGTGCCAGCAGCTTAGATCAGTTCGAGCAGTACTTC. Translated, it gives CASSLDQFEQYF.